The T cell receptor (beta chain) described here comes from a study of blood T cells in healthy people across ages. Germline assignment: CDR1 ENHRY and CDR2 SYGVKD. CDR3 length equals 16 residues. Trimming stripped 0 bases from V and 6 bases from J, with 15 bases between. PCR was performed a second time for about 7 to 12 cycles using a sample-barcoded 5' primer and a J-beta primer mix. TCRdb re-called the 5' RACE reads through MiXCR, storing one row per CDR3 protein. Of more than 700,000 distinct CDR3 sequences listed, about 55% are singletons. The sequence derives from a man older than 75 in good health. The sample comprised blood. This rearrangement joins TRBV10-3 to TRBJ2-1, with unresolved D. CDR3 in DNA: TGTGCCATCAGTGAGTCCGGCGAAGAGATCCTCAATGAGCAGTTCTTC. The encoded protein is CAISESGEEILNEQFF.